A single sample is the source of the 23 T cell receptor beta chains below, sequenced in a study of technical replicates of blood from several donors. Profiling relied on immunoSEQ multiplex PCR, and the TCRdb table lists in-frame clones only, not all of them. The table shows about 80,000 clones, with almost 98% occurring only once. What was sequenced was T cells isolated from PBMCs. These receptors were taken from a human donor in good health.

The chain uses TRBV19 and TRBJ1-2; 8 nucleotides line up with TRBD1. Germline CDR1 LNHDA, CDR2 SQIVND (reference sequence). V gave up 8 bases and J gave up 2 bases; unmatched junction bases: 7. The CDR3 contains 14 residues. CDR3 amino acids: CASSRGRENYGYTF. The CDR3 DNA sequence: TGTGCCAGTTCCAGGGGGCGCGAGAACTATGGCTACACCTTC.

A few counts support this clone. The chain carries TRBV10-1 and TRBJ1-1, with D possibly matching TRBD1 (6 bases). The germline V gene has CDR1 WNHNN and CDR2 SYGVQD (reference sequence). The CDR3 sequence is 13 residues long. V lost 3 bases and J 6 bases, leaving 11 bases between the germline ends. CDR3 in DNA: TGCGCCAGCAGTGAACAGGGAGAGTCTGAAGCTTTCTTT. It yields the protein CASSEQGESEAFF.

For this clone: A junction end diverges from the germline sequence, so it may reflect a read error. The chain carries TRBV7-8 and TRBJ2-7; no clear D gene. The germline V gene encodes CDR1 SGHVS and CDR2 FQNEAQ. This CDR3 region has 14 residues. This CDR3 reads CASSLFLSSCEQYF. CDR3 nucleotide sequence: TGTGCCAGCAGCTTATTCCTGAGCTCCTGCGAGCAGTACTTC.

V is TRBV6-1 and J is TRBJ1-2, with D possibly TRBD1 on 6 matching bases. Germline values: CDR1 MNHNS, CDR2 SASEGT. The CDR3 length is 15 residues. Trimming removed 6 bases from V and 4 bases from J, with 18 bases in between. The CDR3 bases are TGTGCCAGCAGGCCGTGGGGGCGCGAGGTCTATGGCTACACCTTC. Protein: CASRPWGREVYGYTF.

On this clone: A read error may produce the germline difference seen at one junction end. The V and J genes are TRBV7-7 and TRBJ2-2; the D gene is possibly TRBD1 (5 bases). The V gene's germline CDR1 is SSHAT and CDR2 FNYEAQ (reference sequence). This CDR3 comprises 15 residues. CDR3 sequence reads: CASSLTATNTGELFF. DNA for the CDR3: TGTGCTAGCAGCTTGACAGCTACGAACACCGGGGAGCTGTTTTTT.

This chain uses TRBV18 with TRBJ2-7; D uncertain. The CDR3 spans 14 residues. Trimming cost V 0 bases and J 4 bases, with 10 bases left between them. Germline assignment: CDR1 KGHSH and CDR2 LQKENI. CDR3 protein: CASSPPQKVYEQYF. The CDR3 DNA follows: TGTGCCAGCTCACCACCCCAGAAAGTGTACGAGCAGTACTTC.

The chain joins TRBV10-3 to TRBJ1-1; weak D call: TRBD1 (5 bases). Trimming left V 2 bases short and J 3 bases short, with 16 bases between. The CDR3 runs to 16 residues. In germline, CDR1 is ENHRY, CDR2 SYGVKD. The CDR3 region is CAISEIYRGTDTEAFF. In nucleotides, the CDR3 is TGTGCCATCAGTGAGATATATAGGGGTACGGACACTGAAGCTTTCTTT.

The chain links TRBV7-9 to TRBJ2-7; maybe TRBD2 (5 bases). The CDR3 is 15 amino acids. Trimming left V 5 bases short and J 4 bases short, with 18 bases between. CDR1 and CDR2 from the germline V gene are SEHNR and FQNEAQ (reference sequence). The CDR3 DNA follows: TGTGCCAGCAGCCCCCGACTTAGCGACCCATACGAGCAGTACTTC. The encoded protein is CASSPRLSDPYEQYF. Full variable domain (outside the CDR3, taken from reference TRBV7-9 and TRBJ2-7): DTGVSQNPRHKITKRGQNVTFRCDPISEHNRLYWYRQTLGQGPEFLTYFQNEAQLEKSRLLSDRFSAERPKGSFSTLEIQRTEQGDSAMYLCASSPRLSDPYEQYFGPGTRLTVT.

The CDR3 nucleotides are TGCGCCAGCAGCCAAGATCTCCAGACGACAGGTCCACTTAACTATGGCTACACCTTC. It translates to CASSQDLQTTGPLNYGYTF. The rearrangement links TRBV4-1 to TRBJ1-2, with a weak D call TRBD1 (6 bases). CDR3 length: 19 amino acids. Germline CDR1 MGHRA, CDR2 YSYEKL. V gave up 0 bases and J gave up 1 base, with 21 bases separating them.

This sequence joins TRBV5-4 and TRBJ2-5; 11 bases agree with TRBD2. The CDR3 runs to 16 residues. Per germline, CDR1 SGHNT and CDR2 YYREEE (reference sequence). The V and J ends lost 4 bases and 1 base, in that order; junction bases with no gene match: 6. CDR3 in DNA: TGTGCCAGCAGCCTACCGGGACTAGCGGTCCAAGAGACCCAGTACTTC. It translates to CASSLPGLAVQETQYF.

This rearrangement joins TRBV2 to TRBJ2-1, with TRBD2 matching over 8 bases. Germline values: CDR1 SNHLY, CDR2 FYNNEI. The CDR3 covers 14 residues. The V gene end was trimmed by 6 bases and the J gene end by 2 bases; junction bases not matched to a gene: 3. CDR3 sequence reads: CASSLAGPYNEQFF. CDR3 nucleotides: TGTGCCAGCAGCTTAGCGGGACCCTACAATGAGCAGTTCTTC.

The chain links TRBV28 to TRBJ1-2; D is possibly TRBD1 (6 bases). The CDR3 consists of 17 residues. Trimming left V 2 bases short and J 1 base short, with 17 bases between. From germline, CDR1 is MDHEN and CDR2 SYDVKM. The CDR3 protein is CASSLRGTGLNNYGYTF. The CDR3 nucleotides read TGTGCCAGCAGTTTAAGGGGAACAGGGTTGAATAACTATGGCTACACCTTC.

The table lists this clone with a count of one. The gene calls are TRBV28 and TRBJ1-5; D ambiguous. The CDR3 runs to 15 residues. Germline V gene sequence: CDR1 MDHEN, CDR2 SYDVKM. Between the trimmed V and J ends, which lost 3 bases and 0 bases, there was a span of 9 bases. The CDR3 spells CASSFPQYSNQPQHF. CDR3 DNA sequence: TGTGCCAGCAGTTTCCCACAGTATAGCAATCAGCCCCAGCATTTT.

CDR3 coding DNA: TGTGCCAGCAGGAATCCAGGGGGCCACACTGAAGCTTTCTTT. Translating gives CASRNPGGHTEAFF. The V gene is TRBV6-1, the J gene TRBJ1-1, with TRBD1 identical over 8 bases. The CDR3 length is 14 residues. V was pared by 6 bases and J by 3 bases, with 6 bases of the junction left unmatched. Germline loops: CDR1 MNHNS, CDR2 SASEGT.

The chain has TRBV7-9 and TRBJ1-2, with D uncertain. The CDR3 extends over 14 amino acids. CDR1 and CDR2 from the germline V gene are SEHNR and FQNEAQ (reference sequence). V was shortened by 5 bases and J by 7 bases, with 17 bases between the two germline ends. In nucleotides, the CDR3 is TGTGCCAGCAGCCTAACCGCGGCCGAACGTGGCTACACCTTC. Protein: CASSLTAAERGYTF.

The chain is built from TRBV19 and TRBJ1-1; D is uncertain. CDR3 length: 13 residues. Germline-derived CDR1 and CDR2 are LNHDA and SQIVND (reference sequence). The V end lost 1 base, the J end lost 6 bases, and 9 bases lay between the germline ends. This chain's CDR3 is CASSIGYSAEAFF. CDR3 sequence (DNA): TGTGCCAGTAGTATAGGGTATAGCGCTGAAGCTTTCTTT.

The rearrangement links TRBV27 to TRBJ1-2; 8 positions match TRBD1. This CDR3 is 13 amino acids long. Trimming removed 5 bases from V and 8 bases from J; junction bases left unmatched: 7. Per the germline V gene, CDR1 is MNHEY and CDR2 is SMNVEV (reference sequence). The CDR3 DNA reads TGTGCCAGCAGTCAGGACAGGGCGTCGGGCTACACCTTC. This translates into CASSQDRASGYTF.

Regarding this clone: No DNA is shown, since the ends of the CDR3 on it are uncertain; the CDR3 is the one TCRdb lists. The gene calls are TRBV28 and TRBJ2-7; the table's D call, TRBD1, was not checked against the DNA. Germline V gene sequence: CDR1 MDHEN, CDR2 SYDVKM. The CDR3 spans 15 residues, counting both ends. The CDR3 loop reads CASSSSTTGAYEQYF.

This clone was found once. The V call is TRBV5-1, the J call TRBJ1-5; D is unresolved. The germline V gene encodes CDR1 SGHRS and CDR2 YFSETQ. V lost 0 bases to trimming and J lost 11 bases, with 18 bases between them. This CDR3 has 15 amino acids. CDR3 region: CASSLENWPTGSQHF. Written as DNA, the CDR3 is TGCGCCAGCAGCTTGGAAAATTGGCCGACGGGGTCCCAGCATTTT.

The genes are TRBV28 and TRBJ1-2, with TRBD1 as a possible D gene (6 bases). V was shortened by 4 bases and J by 6 bases, with 15 bases between the two germline ends. CDR3 length equals 14 residues. Germline V gene data show CDR1 as MDHEN and CDR2 as SYDVKM. CDR3 loop: CASSSPGRGDGYTF. CDR3 in DNA: TGTGCCAGCAGTTCCCCGGGGAGGGGGGATGGCTACACCTTC.

The CDR3 DNA is TGTGCCAGTAGGAAGGGGGTTGGCAATCAGCCCCAGCATTTT. Translated, it gives CASRKGVGNQPQHF. The chain recombines TRBV19 with TRBJ1-5, with a weak D call TRBD1 (6 bases). In germline, CDR1 is LNHDA, CDR2 SQIVND (reference sequence). The length of the CDR3 is 14 residues. The V end lost 6 bases, the J end lost 2 bases, and 11 bases lay between the germline ends.

The chain uses TRBV5-5 and TRBJ1-5; TRBD1 matches 7 bases. Per germline, CDR1 SGHKS and CDR2 YYEKEE (reference sequence). This CDR3 is built from 15 residues. J gave up 3 bases and V 1 base, and 4 bases lay outside the gene matches. CDR3 residues: CASSLRQGNNQPQHF. For the CDR3, the DNA is TGTGCCAGCAGCTTGAGACAGGGTAACAATCAGCCCCAGCATTTT.

This chain uses TRBV5-6 with TRBJ2-2; D unclear. CDR1 SGHDT and CDR2 YYEEEE come from the germline V gene. There are 13 residues in the CDR3. Trimming shortened V by 2 bases and J by 6 bases, and 8 bases separated the two germline ends. The CDR3 protein is CASSFASAGELFF. The CDR3 nucleotides read TGTGCCAGCAGCTTCGCCTCGGCCGGGGAGCTGTTTTTT.